This T cell receptor (beta chain) was retrieved from a study of shared clonotypes between healthy human individuals. V lost 2 bases, J lost 0 bases, and 5 bases lay in between. The CDR3 runs to 13 residues. CDR1 GTSNPN and CDR2 SVGIG come from the germline V gene (reference sequence). Concerning this clone: Other DNA sequences of this sample code for an identical CDR3.

Data came from immunoSEQ multiplex PCR; TCRdb stores just in-frame clones and leaves some out. The repertoire consists of a few million clones, with approximately 94% occurring once and the leading ten covering more than 0.12%. The sequence came from a man younger than 35 in good health. The specimen was naive CD4+ T cells sorted from blood. Described subset: CD45RA+ positively selected. This rearrangement joins TRBV30 to TRBJ1-5; no clear D. The CDR3 DNA reads TGTGCCTGGAGTATGGATAGCAATCAGCCCCAGCATTTT. The encoded protein is CAWSMDSNQPQHF. The full variable domain, rest sourced from reference TRBV30 and TRBJ1-5, is SQTIHQWPATLVQPVGSPLSLECTVEGTSNPNLYWYRQAAGRGLQLLFYSVGIGQISSEVPQNLSASRPQDRQFILSSKKLLLSDSGFYLCAWSMDSNQPQHFGDGTRLSIL.